This T cell receptor (beta chain) emerged from a study of blood T cell repertoires in COVID-19. Across the whole study: Sites across the United States, Italy and Spain contributed samples from acute and convalescent COVID-19. Nucleic acid was either cDNA or gDNA, and it came from T cells, B-cell-depleted T cells, or PBMCs.

Germline CDR1 and CDR2: SNHLY and FYNNEI. V was pared by 6 bases and J by 7 bases, with 13 bases between. CDR3 length: 13 amino acids. In the authors' methods: Amplified reference gene primers provided the basis for estimating nucleated cell counts. TCRdb's copy holds only in-frame clones and misses some; the assay was immunoSEQ multiplex PCR. That table gives V, J and clone size, and the DNA gave D and trimming. The top ten clones hold around 0.3% of a sample with some 700,000 clones, around 89% of them seen once. Sequencing input: peripheral blood. V and J are TRBV2 and TRBJ2-1, with a possible D match to TRBD1 (5 bases). This TCR came from a woman under 30 with acute or convalescent COVID-19. CDR3 sequence (DNA): TGTGCCAGCAGGCCGCAGGGTGGGAATGAGCAGTTCTTC. Translation: CASRPQGGNEQFF.